This T cell receptor beta chain was retrieved from a study of shared clonotypes between healthy human individuals. Libraries were prepared by immunoSEQ multiplex PCR; TCRdb keeps only in-frame clonotypes and omits some of them. Of around 95,000 clones listed, about half were seen once; the top ten hold more than 12%. J was trimmed by 8 bases and V by 5 bases; bases with no gene match: 2. Germline CDR1 reads MDHEN; CDR2 reads SYDVKM. The CDR3 consists of 12 residues. This clone was detected many times. For genomic DNA, unsorted samples relied on around 93 million PBMCs. This rearrangement joins TRBV28 to TRBJ1-4; 7 bases agree with TRBD1. The sequence came from a woman in her thirties or forties in good health. Some clones in this sample may be carry-over from other donors' samples. What was sequenced was PBMCs. CDR3 nucleotide sequence: TGTGCCAGCAGTCCGGACAGGGAAAAACTGTTTTTT. Encoded protein: CASSPDREKLFF.